Detailed here is one T cell receptor beta chain. The sample originates from a study of blood T cell repertoires in COVID-19. Study-level background: Sites in the United States, Italy and Spain provided acute and convalescent COVID-19 samples. Sources were T cells, B-cell-depleted T cells, or PBMCs; the material itself was cDNA or gDNA.

As handled by the study authors: Reference gene primer amplification yielded estimated nucleated cell counts. Data came from immunoSEQ multiplex PCR; TCRdb stores just in-frame clones and leaves some out. Clone size and the V and J calls come from that table; the DNA yielded D and trimming. This table has hundreds of thousands of clones, around 84% appearing once. V trimming: 6 bases; J trimming: 2 bases; junction bases outside the gene matches: 14. The CDR3 is 17 residues long. Germline-derived CDR1 and CDR2 are SGDLS and YYNGEE. This chain connects TRBV9 to TRBJ2-3, with TRBD1 identical over 8 bases. The source of this sequence is a middle-aged man with acute or convalescent COVID-19. The sequenced material came from peripheral blood. The CDR3 bases are TGTGCCAGCAATGAAGCAGGGGGCGGGTCCCTCACAGATACGCAGTATTTT. This codes for CASNEAGGGSLTDTQYF.